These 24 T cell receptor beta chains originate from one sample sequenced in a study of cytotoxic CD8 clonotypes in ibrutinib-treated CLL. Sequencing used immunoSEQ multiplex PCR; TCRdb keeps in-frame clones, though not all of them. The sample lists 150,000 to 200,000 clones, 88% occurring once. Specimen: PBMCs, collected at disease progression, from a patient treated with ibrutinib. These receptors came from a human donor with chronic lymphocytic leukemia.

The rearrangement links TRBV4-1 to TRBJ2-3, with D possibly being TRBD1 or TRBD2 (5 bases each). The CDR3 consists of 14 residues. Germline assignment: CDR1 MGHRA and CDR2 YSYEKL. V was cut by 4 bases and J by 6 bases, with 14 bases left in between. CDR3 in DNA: TGCGCCAGCAGCCTCGGGGCTAGTCGGGATACGCAGTATTTT. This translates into CASSLGASRDTQYF.

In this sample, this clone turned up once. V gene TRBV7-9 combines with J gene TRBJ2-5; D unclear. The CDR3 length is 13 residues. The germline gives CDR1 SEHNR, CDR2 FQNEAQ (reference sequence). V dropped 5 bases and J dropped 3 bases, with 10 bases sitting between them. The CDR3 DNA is TGTGCCAGCAGCCCCCGGAGCGAAGAGACCCAGTACTTC. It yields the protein CASSPRSEETQYF.

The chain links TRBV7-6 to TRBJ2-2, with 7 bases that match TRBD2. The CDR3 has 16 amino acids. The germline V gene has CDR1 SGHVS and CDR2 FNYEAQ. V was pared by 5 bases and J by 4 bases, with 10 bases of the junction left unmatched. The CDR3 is CASSPWLREITGELFF. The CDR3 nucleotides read TGTGCCAGCAGCCCGTGGTTGCGGGAGATCACCGGGGAGCTGTTTTTT.

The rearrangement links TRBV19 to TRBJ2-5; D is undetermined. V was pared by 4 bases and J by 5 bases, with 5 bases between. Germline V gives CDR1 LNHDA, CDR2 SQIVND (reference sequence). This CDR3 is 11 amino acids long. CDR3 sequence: CASSTRETQYF. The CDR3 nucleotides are TGTGCCAGTAGTACCAGGGAGACCCAGTACTTC.

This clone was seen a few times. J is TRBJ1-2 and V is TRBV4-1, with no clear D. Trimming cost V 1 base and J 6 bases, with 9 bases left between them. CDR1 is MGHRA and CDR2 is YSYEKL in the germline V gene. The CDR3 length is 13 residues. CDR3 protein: CASSQVNSDGYTF. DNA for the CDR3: TGCGCCAGCAGCCAAGTCAACAGCGATGGCTACACCTTC.

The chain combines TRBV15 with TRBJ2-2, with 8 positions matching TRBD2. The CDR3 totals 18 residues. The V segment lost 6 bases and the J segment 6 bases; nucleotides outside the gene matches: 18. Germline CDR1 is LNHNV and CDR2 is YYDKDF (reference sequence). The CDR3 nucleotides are TGTGCCACCAGTGGCTCCAGCGGGAGTACTTTTCAACCCGGGGAGCTGTTTTTT. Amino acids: CATSGSSGSTFQPGELFF.

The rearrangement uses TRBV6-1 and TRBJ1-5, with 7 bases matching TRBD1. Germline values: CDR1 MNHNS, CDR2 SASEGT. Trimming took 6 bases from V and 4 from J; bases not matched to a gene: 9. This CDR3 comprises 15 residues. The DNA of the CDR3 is TGTGCCAGCAGGACGGGACAGCTTTTTAATCAGCCCCAGCATTTT. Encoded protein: CASRTGQLFNQPQHF.

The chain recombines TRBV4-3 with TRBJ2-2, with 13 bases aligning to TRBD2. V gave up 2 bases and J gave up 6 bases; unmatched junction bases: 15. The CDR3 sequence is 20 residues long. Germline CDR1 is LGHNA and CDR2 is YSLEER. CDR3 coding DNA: TGCGCCAGCAGCCAAACCCTCCGGACTAGCGGGAGTGGAAAAGCCGGGGAGCTGTTTTTT. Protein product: CASSQTLRTSGSGKAGELFF.

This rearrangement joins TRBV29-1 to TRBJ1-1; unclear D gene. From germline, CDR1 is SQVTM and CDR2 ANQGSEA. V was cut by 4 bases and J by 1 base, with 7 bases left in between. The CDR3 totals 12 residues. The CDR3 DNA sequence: TGCAGCGTTGTCCCAACGAACACTGAAGCTTTCTTT. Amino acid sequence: CSVVPTNTEAFF.

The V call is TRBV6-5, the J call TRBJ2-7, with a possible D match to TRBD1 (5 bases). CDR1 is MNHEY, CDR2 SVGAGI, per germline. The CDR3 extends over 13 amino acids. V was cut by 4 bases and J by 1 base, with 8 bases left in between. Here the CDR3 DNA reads TGTGCCAGCAGTTTCAGGGCTTCCTACGAGCAGTACTTC. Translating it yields CASSFRASYEQYF.

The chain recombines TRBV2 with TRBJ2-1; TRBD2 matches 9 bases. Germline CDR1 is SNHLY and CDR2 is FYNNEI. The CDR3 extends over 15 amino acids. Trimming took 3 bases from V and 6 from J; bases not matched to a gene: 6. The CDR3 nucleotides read TGTGCCAGCAGTGAGGGCGGGAGGGCCGGCAATGAGCAGTTCTTC. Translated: CASSEGGRAGNEQFF. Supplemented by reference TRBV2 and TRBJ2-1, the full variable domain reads EPEVTQTPSHQVTQMGQEVILRCVPISNHLYFYWYRQILGQKVEFLVSFYNNEISEKSEIFDDQFSVERPDGSNFTLKIRSTKLEDSAMYFCASSEGGRAGNEQFFGPGTRLTVL.

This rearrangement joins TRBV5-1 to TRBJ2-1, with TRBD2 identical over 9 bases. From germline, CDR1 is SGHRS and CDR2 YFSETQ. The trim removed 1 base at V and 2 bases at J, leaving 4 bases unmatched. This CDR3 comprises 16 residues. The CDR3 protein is CASSLQLAGPYNEQFF. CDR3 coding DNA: TGCGCCAGCAGCTTGCAACTAGCGGGTCCCTACAATGAGCAGTTCTTC. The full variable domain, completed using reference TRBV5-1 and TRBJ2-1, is KAGVTQTPRYLIKTRGQQVTLSCSPISGHRSVSWYQQTPGQGLQFLFEYFSETQRNKGNFPGRFSGRQFSNSRSEMNVSTLELGDSALYLCASSLQLAGPYNEQFFGPGTRLTVL.

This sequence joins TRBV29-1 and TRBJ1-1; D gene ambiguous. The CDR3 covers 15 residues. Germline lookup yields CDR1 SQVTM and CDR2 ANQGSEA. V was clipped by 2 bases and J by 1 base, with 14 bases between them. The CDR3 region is CSVERAIRRNTEAFF. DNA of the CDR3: TGCAGCGTTGAAAGGGCAATCAGGCGGAACACTGAAGCTTTCTTT.

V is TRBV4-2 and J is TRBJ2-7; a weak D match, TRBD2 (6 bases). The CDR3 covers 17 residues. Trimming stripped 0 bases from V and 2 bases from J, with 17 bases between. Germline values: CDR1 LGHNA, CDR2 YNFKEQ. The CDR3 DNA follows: TGTGCCAGCAGCCAAGATGGGGGGAGTATGGCCCCCTACGAGCAGTACTTC. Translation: CASSQDGGSMAPYEQYF.

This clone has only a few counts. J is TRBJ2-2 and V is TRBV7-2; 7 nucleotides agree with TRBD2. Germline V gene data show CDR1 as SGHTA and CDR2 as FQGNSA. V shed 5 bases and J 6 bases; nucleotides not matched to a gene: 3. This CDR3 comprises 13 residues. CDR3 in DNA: TGTGCCAGCAGCCAAGGACTAGCCGGGGAGCTGTTTTTT. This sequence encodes CASSQGLAGELFF.

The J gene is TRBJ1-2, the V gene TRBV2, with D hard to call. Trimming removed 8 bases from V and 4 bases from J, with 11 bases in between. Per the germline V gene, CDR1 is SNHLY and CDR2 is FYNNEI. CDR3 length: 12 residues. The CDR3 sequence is CASEATGYGYTF. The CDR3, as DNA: TGTGCCAGCGAGGCCACGGGCTATGGCTACACCTTC.

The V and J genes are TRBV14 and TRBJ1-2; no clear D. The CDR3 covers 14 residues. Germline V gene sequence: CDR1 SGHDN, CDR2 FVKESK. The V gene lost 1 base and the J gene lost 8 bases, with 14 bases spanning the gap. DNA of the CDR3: TGTGCCAGCAGCCAAGGAACAACCGCGTGGGGCTACACCTTC. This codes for CASSQGTTAWGYTF.

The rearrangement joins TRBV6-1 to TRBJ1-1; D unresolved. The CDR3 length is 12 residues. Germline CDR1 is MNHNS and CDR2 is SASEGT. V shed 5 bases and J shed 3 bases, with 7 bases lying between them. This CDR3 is CASSWGYTEAFF. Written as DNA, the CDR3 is TGTGCCAGCAGTTGGGGTTACACTGAAGCTTTCTTT.

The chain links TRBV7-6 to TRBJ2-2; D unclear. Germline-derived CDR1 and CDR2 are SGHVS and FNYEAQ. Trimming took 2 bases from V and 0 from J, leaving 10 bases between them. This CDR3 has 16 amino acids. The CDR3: CASSLNPIANTGELFF. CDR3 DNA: TGTGCCAGCAGCTTAAATCCCATCGCGAACACCGGGGAGCTGTTTTTT.

CDR3 nucleotides: TGTGCCAGCAGTTCCCTCGGAAGGGGGAGGACTCCCTACGAGCAGTACTTC. It translates to CASSSLGRGRTPYEQYF. This rearrangement joins TRBV28 to TRBJ2-7, with D possibly being TRBD1 or TRBD2 (6 bases each). CDR1 and CDR2 from the germline V gene are MDHEN and SYDVKM. V was shortened by 4 bases and J by 2 bases, with 21 bases between the two germline ends. This CDR3 has 17 residues.

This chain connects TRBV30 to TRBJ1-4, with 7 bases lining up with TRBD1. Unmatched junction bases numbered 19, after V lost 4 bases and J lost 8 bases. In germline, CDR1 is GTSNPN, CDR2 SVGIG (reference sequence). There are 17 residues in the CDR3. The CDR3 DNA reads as TGTGCCTGGATGGCCCCGAGGCGGGTCAGGGGGGGAGAAAAACTGTTTTTT. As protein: CAWMAPRRVRGGEKLFF.

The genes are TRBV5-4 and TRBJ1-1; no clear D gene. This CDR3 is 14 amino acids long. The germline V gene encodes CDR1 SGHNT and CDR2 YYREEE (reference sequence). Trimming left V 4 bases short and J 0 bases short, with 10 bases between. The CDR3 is CASSTAGMNTEAFF. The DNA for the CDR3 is TGTGCCAGCAGCACCGCCGGAATGAACACTGAAGCTTTCTTT.

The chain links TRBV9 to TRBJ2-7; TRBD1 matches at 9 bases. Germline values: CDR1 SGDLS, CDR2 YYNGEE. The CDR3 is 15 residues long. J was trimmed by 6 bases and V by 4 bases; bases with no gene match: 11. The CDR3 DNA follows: TGTGCCAGCAGCCCCGAACAGGGGGCCGTAGTCGAGCAGTACTTC. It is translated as CASSPEQGAVVEQYF.

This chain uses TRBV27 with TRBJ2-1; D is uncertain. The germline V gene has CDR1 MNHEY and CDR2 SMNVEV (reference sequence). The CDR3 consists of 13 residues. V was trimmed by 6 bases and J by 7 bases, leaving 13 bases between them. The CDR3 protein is CASSPTRLNEQFF. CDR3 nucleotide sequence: TGTGCCAGCAGCCCCACGAGGTTGAATGAGCAGTTCTTC.